This T cell receptor (beta chain) was captured in a study of blood T cell repertoires in COVID-19. Study at large: COVID-19 samples from acute and convalescent phases originated in the United States, Italy and Spain. Nucleic acid was either cDNA or gDNA, and it came from T cells, B-cell-depleted T cells, or PBMCs.

The CDR3 totals 14 residues. The V and J ends lost 5 bases and 5 bases, in that order; junction bases with no gene match: 5. Germline assignment: CDR1 SSHAT and CDR2 FNYEAQ (reference sequence). Methods used by the authors: For nucleated cells, counts were estimated from reference gene primer amplification. Clones were read by immunoSEQ multiplex PCR, and TCRdb kept only the in-frame ones, dropping some. V and J calls and clone size are those listed in that table; D and trimming were worked out from the DNA. The repertoire consists of approximately 28,000 clones, with around 92% occurring once and the leading ten covering 2.5% to 3%.

The sequenced material came from peripheral blood. This receptor was identified in a human donor in a cohort sampled during active COVID-19. The chain couples TRBV7-7 to TRBJ2-5; 10 positions match TRBD1. CDR3 protein: CASSEGQGGETQYF. CDR3 DNA sequence: TGTGCCAGCAGCGAAGGACAGGGGGGCGAGACCCAGTACTTC.